Listed below are T cell receptor beta chains from one sample, sequenced in a study of T cell responses to AZD1222 COVID-19 vaccine. Data came from immunoSEQ multiplex PCR; TCRdb stores just in-frame clones and leaves some out. The sample records approximately 90,000 clones, around nine tenths being singletons. This material consisted of peripheral blood, taken on day 0 of AZD1222 vaccination. These receptors were taken from an adult in good health. Both conserved end residues are trimmed from each CDR3. Fields, in order: V gene, J gene, CDR3 protein.

>TRBV2|TRBJ2-2
ASSQGGIGTGELF
>TRBV13|TRBJ2-1
ASSPDSPNEQF
>TRBV4-1|TRBJ1-3
ASSQPALQGIDSGNTIY
>TRBV9|TRBJ1-2
ASSVGRNNYGYT
>TRBV7-2|TRBJ1-2
ASSPTGVLSYGYT
>TRBV10-3|TRBJ1-1
AITPGQGRTEAF
>TRBV3-1/TRBV3-2|TRBJ2-5
ASSHLTWRSQETQY
>TRBV2|TRBJ1-4
ASSGDGSNEKLF
>TRBV4-1|TRBJ2-7
ASSRPGTGGLYEQY
>TRBV18|TRBJ1-2
ASSPNRVLGYGYT
>TRBV6-2/TRBV6-3|TRBJ1-2
ASSYSRDRDRSNYGYT
>TRBV30|TRBJ1-3
AWSSGANTIY
>TRBV28|TRBJ2-7
ASSSRGTRGGEITYEQY
>TRBV11-3|TRBJ2-3
ASSLEVGLAATDTQY
>TRBV7-2|TRBJ1-5
ASSGALGPNQPQH
>TRBV7-9|TRBJ2-5
ASSLVGYGGETQY
>TRBV7-9|TRBJ2-7
ASSLERSIRPYEQY
>TRBV29-1|TRBJ1-2
SVEGSGTYGYT
>TRBV11-2|TRBJ2-7
ASSLVRRTGVYEQY
>TRBV3-1/TRBV3-2|TRBJ2-2
ASSQALGRDNTGELF
>TRBV19|TRBJ2-2
ASKLAGDTGELF
>TRBV9|TRBJ2-2
ASSSGGGTTGELF
>TRBV9|TRBJ1-5
ASSVGNSNQPQH
>TRBV6-1|TRBJ1-2
ASSEFTGPNYGYT
>TRBV12-3/TRBV12-4|TRBJ1-1
ASGWTAYTEAF
>TRBV27|TRBJ2-2
ASTLTGAAGELF
>TRBV27|TRBJ2-5
ASSLWGSRETQY
>TRBV28|TRBJ2-1
ASSRKAGGPVHEQF
>TRBV9|TRBJ2-5
ASSSSVQQETQY
>TRBV10-3|TRBJ2-1
AISRDRHNEQF
>TRBV11-2|TRBJ1-6
ASSLSGTTNSPLH
>TRBV4-3|TRBJ1-6
ASSQSGEFYNSPLH
>TRBV4-1|TRBJ1-3
ASSPGSSGNTIY
>TRBV7-9|TRBJ1-1
ASNYYRGEAF
>TRBV2|TRBJ2-2
ASSELSFGELF
>TRBV5-8|TRBJ1-2
ASSPQVPAYSGT
>TRBV7-9|TRBJ1-1
ASSWGEGTEAF
>TRBV5-4|TRBJ2-7
ASSLMGHGLREQY
>TRBV19|TRBJ1-2
ASSFDAFYGYT
>TRBV5-6|TRBJ1-6
ASSLDRRLSPLH
>TRBV30|TRBJ2-7
AFVETSYEQY
>TRBV4-3|TRBJ2-7
ASSLNRDSGQY
>TRBV2|TRBJ1-2
ASREGFSGYYGYT
>TRBV5-4|TRBJ1-2
ASSLGTGGVYYGYT
>TRBV18|TRBJ2-7
ASSRRREDEQY
>TRBV7-3|TRBJ2-1
ASSNRDRVANEQF
>TRBV9|TRBJ1-1
ASSGDHGDMNTEAF
>TRBV3-1/TRBV3-2|TRBJ1-1
ASSQVSGNTEAF
>TRBV11-3|TRBJ2-1
ASSRGGTGAGAEQF
>TRBV28|TRBJ2-1
ASSLLGGGFEQF
>TRBV21-1|TRBJ1-1
ASSKAGPDMNTEAF
>TRBV11-1|TRBJ2-7
ASSSQGARSYEQY
>TRBV5-8|TRBJ1-1
ASSAPYGRTEAF
>TRBV6-6|TRBJ1-2
ASRAQGAGRYGYT
>TRBV13|TRBJ1-1
ASSEAGTGSSEAF
>TRBV7-8|TRBJ1-6
ASSLVGGDSPLH
>TRBV5-6|TRBJ1-5
ASSLGPYSNQPQH
>TRBV7-3|TRBJ1-5
ASRQGLSQPQH
>TRBV5-6|TRBJ2-1
ASSPYGAGAYNEQF
>TRBV19|TRBJ2-2
ASSSRSPNTGELF